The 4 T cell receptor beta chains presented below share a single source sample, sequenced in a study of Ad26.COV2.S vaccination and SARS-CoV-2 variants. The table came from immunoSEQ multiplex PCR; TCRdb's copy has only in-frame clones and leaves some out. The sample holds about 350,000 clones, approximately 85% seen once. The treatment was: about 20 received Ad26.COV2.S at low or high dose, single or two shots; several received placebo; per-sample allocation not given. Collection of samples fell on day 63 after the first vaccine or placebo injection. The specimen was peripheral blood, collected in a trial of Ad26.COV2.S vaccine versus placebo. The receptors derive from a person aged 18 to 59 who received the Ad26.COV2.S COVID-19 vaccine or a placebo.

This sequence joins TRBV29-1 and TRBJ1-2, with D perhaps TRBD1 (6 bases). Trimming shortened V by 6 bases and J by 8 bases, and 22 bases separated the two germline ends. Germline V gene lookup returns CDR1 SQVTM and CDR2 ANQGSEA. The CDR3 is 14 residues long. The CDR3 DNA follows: TGCAGCGTCCAACCCCAGTACAGGGAAGGGGGCTACACCTTC. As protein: CSVQPQYREGGYTF.

CDR3 sequence (DNA): TGTGCCAGCTCACCAGGGGCTCAACTCAATCAGCCCCAGCATTTT. Protein: CASSPGAQLNQPQHF. V and J are TRBV18 and TRBJ1-5; D may be TRBD1 (5 bases). The CDR3 is made up of 15 amino acids. Between the trimmed V and J ends, which lost 2 bases and 3 bases, there was a span of 11 bases. Germline-derived CDR1 and CDR2 are KGHSH and LQKENI.

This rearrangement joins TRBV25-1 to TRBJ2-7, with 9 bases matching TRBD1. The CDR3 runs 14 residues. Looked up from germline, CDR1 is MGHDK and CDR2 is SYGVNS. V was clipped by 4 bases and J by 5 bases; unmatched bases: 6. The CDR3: CASSGGTGINEQYF. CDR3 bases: TGTGCCAGCAGTGGGGGGACAGGGATTAACGAGCAGTACTTC.

In DNA form, the CDR3 reads TGTGCCAGCAGTTTACAGAATCAGCCCCAGCATTTT. It is translated as CASSLQNQPQHF. The V call is TRBV12-3 or TRBV12-4, the J call TRBJ1-5; D not resolved. The CDR3 length is 12 residues. Trimming stripped 2 bases from V and 4 bases from J, with 3 bases between.